A single sample is the source of the 5 T cell receptor beta chains below, sequenced in a study of response to subunit inactivated influenza vaccine. MiXCR, applied by TCRdb to the RT-PCR reads, yields one record per CDR3 protein. The sample records 650,000 to 850,000 distinct CDR3 sequences, over 11% being singletons. The sequenced sample was PBMCs from blood, obtained roughly 15 days before vaccination. Receptors were obtained from a man between 45 and 60 years old who received an inactivated influenza vaccine.

This rearrangement joins TRBV12-3 or TRBV12-4 to TRBJ1-5, with 9 bases aligning to TRBD1. The CDR3 covers 15 residues. Unmatched junction bases numbered 7, after V lost 6 bases and J lost 4 bases. The CDR3 DNA follows: TGTGCCAGCAGCGCCGGGACAGGGTTAAATCAGCCCCAGCATTTT. Encoded protein: CASSAGTGLNQPQHF.

The table lists this clonotype with a few counts. V is TRBV11-2 and J is TRBJ2-5, with D tentatively TRBD1 (5 bases). Between the trimmed V and J ends, which lost 5 bases and 4 bases, there was a span of 11 bases. Germline V gene data show CDR1 as SGHAT and CDR2 as FQNNGV. The CDR3 covers 13 residues. The DNA of the CDR3 is TGTGCCAGCAGCAAAAATCAGGGAGAGACCCAGTACTTC. Its translation is CASSKNQGETQYF. The full variable domain, rest sourced from reference TRBV11-2 and TRBJ2-5, is EAGVAQSPRYKIIEKRQSVAFWCNPISGHATLYWYQQILGQGPKLLIQFQNNGVVDDSQLPKDRFSAERLKGVDSTLKIQPAKLEDSAVYLCASSKNQGETQYFGPGTRLLVL.

Concerning this clonotype: A read error is likely, as this CDR3 ends without the conserved phenylalanine or tryptophan. The genes are TRBV5-1 and TRBJ2-2; 10 positions agree with TRBD1. Germline CDR1 is SGHRS and CDR2 is YFSETQ. The CDR3 is 14 amino acids. V dropped 4 bases and J dropped 7; count of bases not matched to a gene: 4. The CDR3 loop is CASSPGQGNGELFL. Here the CDR3 DNA reads TGCGCCAGCAGCCCGGGACAGGGGAACGGGGAGCTGTTTCTT.

The V and J genes are TRBV6-1 and TRBJ2-5, with TRBD1 matching over 9 bases. This CDR3 spans 15 amino acids. Per germline, CDR1 MNHNS and CDR2 SASEGT. Germline trimming cut 5 bases from V and 5 bases from J; bases unmatched to any gene: 9. The CDR3 protein is CASSPQGALGETQYF. CDR3 in DNA: TGTGCCAGCAGTCCACAGGGGGCGCTGGGTGAGACCCAGTACTTC.

The rearrangement uses TRBV29-1 and TRBJ2-1; 10 nucleotides match TRBD2. Germline V CDR1 and CDR2: SQVTM, ANQGSEA. With 4 bases clipped from V and 9 bases from J, the junction kept 9 bases outside the gene matches. The CDR3 sequence is 14 residues long. The CDR3 loop reads CSVGIAGGGSEQFF. As DNA, the CDR3 is TGCAGCGTTGGTATAGCGGGAGGCGGGTCTGAGCAGTTCTTC.